This is a list of T cell receptor beta chains from one sample in a study of blood T cell repertoires in COVID-19. Using immunoSEQ multiplex PCR, the repertoire was profiled, and TCRdb retains in-frame clones only, with some absent. This table holds approximately 150,000 clones, 83% found once. The sample comprised peripheral blood. All receptors come from a woman aged 80 or over with acute or convalescent COVID-19. The CDR3 runs from the conserved cysteine through the conserved F or W. Each record gives: V gene, D gene, clone size, J gene, CDR3 protein, CDR3 DNA. D genes are given only for firm matches. Not every row has a clone size; where given, it reads once, few, many or a size class.

>TRBV7-9|TRBD2|NA|TRBJ2-3
CASSQVGGADTQYF
TGTGCCAGCTCCCAAGTGGGGGGGGCAGATACGCAGTATTTT
>TRBV12-5|TRBD2|few|TRBJ2-5
CASVPEPGLAGGQETQYF
TGTGCTAGTGTCCCCGAACCGGGACTAGCGGGAGGGCAAGAGACCCAGTACTTC
>TRBV30|TRBD2|once|TRBJ2-7
CAWSGIPGLAGDVYF
TGTGCCTGGAGTGGAATACCGGGACTAGCGGGAGATGTGTACTTC
>TRBV18|NA|once|TRBJ1-1
CASSPRASTTEAFF
TGTGCCAGCTCACCACGGGCGTCCACCACTGAAGCTTTCTTT
>TRBV3-1/TRBV3-2|NA|NA|TRBJ1-2
CASSREGDKGAYGYTF
TGTGCCAGCAGCCGCGAGGGGGACAAGGGAGCCTATGGCTACACCTTC
>TRBV6-5|TRBD1|NA|TRBJ1-2
CASSKQGHGYTF
TGTGCCAGCAGCAAACAGGGGCATGGCTACACCTTC
>TRBV7-9|TRBD2|once|TRBJ2-5
CASTQLAGGLRQETQYF
TGTGCCAGCACCCAACTAGCGGGAGGGCTCAGGCAAGAGACCCAGTACTTC
>TRBV19|NA|NA|TRBJ2-3
CASSSRQELGTDTQYF
TGTGCCAGTAGTTCCCGACAGGAGCTAGGCACAGATACGCAGTATTTT
>TRBV5-1|NA|NA|TRBJ1-6
CARGGNSPLHF
TGCGCCAGGGGGGGAAATTCACCCCTCCACTTT
>TRBV5-5|NA|NA|TRBJ1-2
CASSVEATTNYGYTF
TGTGCCAGCAGCGTCGAGGCAACTACTAACTATGGCTACACCTTC
>TRBV19|NA|few|TRBJ1-5
CASSSSGGNQPQHF
TGTGCCAGTAGTAGCTCAGGAGGTAATCAGCCCCAGCATTTT
>TRBV5-4|NA|NA|TRBJ2-2
CASSLGQSTGELFF
TGTGCCAGCAGCTTGGGACAGTCCACCGGGGAGCTGTTTTTT
>TRBV19|TRBD2|NA|TRBJ2-1
CASSLDGTSGGASNEQFF
TGTGCCAGTAGTTTGGATGGGACTAGCGGGGGGGCATCCAATGAGCAGTTCTTC
>TRBV19|TRBD1|NA|TRBJ1-2
CASKVGRTGAYGYTF
TGTGCCAGTAAAGTCGGGAGGACAGGGGCGTATGGCTACACCTTC